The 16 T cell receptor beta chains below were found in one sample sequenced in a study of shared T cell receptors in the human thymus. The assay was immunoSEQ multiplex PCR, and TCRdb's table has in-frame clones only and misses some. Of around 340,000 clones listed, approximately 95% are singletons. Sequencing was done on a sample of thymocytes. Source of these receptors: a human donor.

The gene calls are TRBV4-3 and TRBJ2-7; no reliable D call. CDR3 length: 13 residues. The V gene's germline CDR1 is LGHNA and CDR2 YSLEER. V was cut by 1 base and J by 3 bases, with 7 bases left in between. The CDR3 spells CASSQAFYYEQYF. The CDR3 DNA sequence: TGCGCCAGCAGCCAAGCCTTCTACTACGAGCAGTACTTC.

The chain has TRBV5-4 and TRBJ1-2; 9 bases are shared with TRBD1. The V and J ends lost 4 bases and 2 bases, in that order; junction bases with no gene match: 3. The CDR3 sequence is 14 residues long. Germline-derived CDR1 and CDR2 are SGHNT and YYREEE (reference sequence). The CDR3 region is CASSPGTGNYGYTF. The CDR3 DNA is TGTGCCAGCAGCCCGGGGACAGGGAACTATGGCTACACCTTC.

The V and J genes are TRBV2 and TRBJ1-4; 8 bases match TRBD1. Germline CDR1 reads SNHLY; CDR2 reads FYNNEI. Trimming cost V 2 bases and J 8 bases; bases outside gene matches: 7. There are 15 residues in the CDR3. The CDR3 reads CASSESRGRLEKLFF. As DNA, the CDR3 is TGTGCCAGCAGTGAATCCAGGGGGCGCTTGGAAAAACTGTTTTTT.

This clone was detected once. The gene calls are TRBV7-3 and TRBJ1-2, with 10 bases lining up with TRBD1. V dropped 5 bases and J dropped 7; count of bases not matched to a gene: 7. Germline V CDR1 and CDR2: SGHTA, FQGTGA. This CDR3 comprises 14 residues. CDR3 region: CASSPRTGGPGYTF. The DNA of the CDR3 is TGTGCCAGCAGCCCACGGACAGGGGGTCCTGGCTACACCTTC.

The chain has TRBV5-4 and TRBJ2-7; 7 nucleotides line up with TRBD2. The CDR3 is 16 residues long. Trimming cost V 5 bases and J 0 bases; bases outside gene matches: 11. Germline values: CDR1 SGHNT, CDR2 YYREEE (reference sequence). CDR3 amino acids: CASSSRDSGNSYEQYF. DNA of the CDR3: TGTGCCAGCAGTTCCCGTGACAGCGGGAACTCCTACGAGCAGTACTTC.

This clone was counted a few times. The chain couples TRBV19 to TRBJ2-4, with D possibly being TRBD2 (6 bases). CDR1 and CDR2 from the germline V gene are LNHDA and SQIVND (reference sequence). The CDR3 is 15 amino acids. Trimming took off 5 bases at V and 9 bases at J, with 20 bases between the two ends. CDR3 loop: CASSLGDWGGTIQYF. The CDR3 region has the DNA TGTGCCAGTAGTTTAGGGGACTGGGGCGGGACCATTCAGTACTTC.

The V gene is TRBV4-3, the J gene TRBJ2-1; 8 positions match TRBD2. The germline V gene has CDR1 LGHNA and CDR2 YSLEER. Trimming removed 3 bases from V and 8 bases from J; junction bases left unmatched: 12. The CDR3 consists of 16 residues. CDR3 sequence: CASSQGEREICDEQFF. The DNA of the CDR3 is TGCGCCAGCAGCCAGGGGGAGCGGGAGATATGCGATGAGCAGTTCTTC.

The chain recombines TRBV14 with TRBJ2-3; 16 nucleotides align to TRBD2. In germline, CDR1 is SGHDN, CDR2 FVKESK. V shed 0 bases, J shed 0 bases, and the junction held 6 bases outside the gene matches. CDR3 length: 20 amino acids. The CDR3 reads CASSQDGTSGRAPSTDTQYF. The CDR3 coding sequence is TGTGCCAGCAGCCAAGATGGGACTAGCGGGAGGGCCCCTAGCACAGATACGCAGTATTTT.

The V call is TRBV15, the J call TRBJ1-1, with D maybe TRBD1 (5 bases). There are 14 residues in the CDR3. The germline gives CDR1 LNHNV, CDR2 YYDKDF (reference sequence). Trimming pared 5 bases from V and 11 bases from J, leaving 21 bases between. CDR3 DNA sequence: TGTGCCACCAGCCTCCACCGGGGCCGGTTGTACGCTTTCTTT. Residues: CATSLHRGRLYAFF.

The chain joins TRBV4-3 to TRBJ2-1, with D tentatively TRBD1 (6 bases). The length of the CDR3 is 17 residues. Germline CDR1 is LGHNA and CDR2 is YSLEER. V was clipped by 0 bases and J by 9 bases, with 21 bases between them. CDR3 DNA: TGCGCCAGCAGCCAAGATATATCAGGGGCTGAGGGTTGTGAGCAGTTCTTC. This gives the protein CASSQDISGAEGCEQFF.

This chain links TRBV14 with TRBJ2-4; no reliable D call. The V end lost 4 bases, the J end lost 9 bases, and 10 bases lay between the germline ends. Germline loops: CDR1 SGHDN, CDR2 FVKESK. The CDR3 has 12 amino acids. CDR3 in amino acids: CASSLSWGIQYF. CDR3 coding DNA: TGTGCCAGCAGCCTCTCCTGGGGCATTCAGTACTTC.

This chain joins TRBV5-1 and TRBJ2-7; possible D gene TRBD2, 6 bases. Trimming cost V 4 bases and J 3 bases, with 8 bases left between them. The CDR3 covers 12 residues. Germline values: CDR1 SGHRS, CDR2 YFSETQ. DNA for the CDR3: TGCGCCAGCAGCCCGCGGGGCTACGAGCAGTACTTC. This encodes CASSPRGYEQYF.

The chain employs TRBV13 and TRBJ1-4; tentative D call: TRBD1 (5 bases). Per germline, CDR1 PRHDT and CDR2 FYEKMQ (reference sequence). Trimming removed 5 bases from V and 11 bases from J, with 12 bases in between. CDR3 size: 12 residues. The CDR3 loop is CASSTRGLKLFF. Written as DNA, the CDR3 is TGTGCCAGCAGCACTCGGGGGTTGAAACTGTTTTTT.

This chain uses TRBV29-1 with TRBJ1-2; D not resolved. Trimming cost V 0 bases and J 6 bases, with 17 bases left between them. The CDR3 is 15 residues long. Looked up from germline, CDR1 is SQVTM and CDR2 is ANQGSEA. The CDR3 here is CSVEDRVGRFDGYTF. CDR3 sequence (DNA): TGCAGCGTTGAAGATCGAGTGGGCAGGTTTGATGGCTACACCTTC.

The CDR3 DNA reads TGTGCCAGCAGTGACTCCGGGGCTAGAGAGCAGTACTTC. Its translation is CASSDSGAREQYF. J is TRBJ2-7 and V is TRBV6-4; D may be TRBD1 or TRBD2 (5 bases each). V was clipped by 0 bases and J by 7 bases, with 10 bases between them. Germline CDR1 reads MRHNA; CDR2 reads SNTAGT. The length of the CDR3 is 13 residues.

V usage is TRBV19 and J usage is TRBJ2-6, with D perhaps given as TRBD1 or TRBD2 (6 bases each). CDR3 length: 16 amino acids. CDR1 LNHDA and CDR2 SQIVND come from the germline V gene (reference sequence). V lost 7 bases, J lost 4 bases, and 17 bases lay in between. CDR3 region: CASKFPRGPGANVLTF. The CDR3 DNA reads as TGTGCCAGTAAGTTTCCCCGGGGGCCGGGGGCCAACGTCCTGACTTTC.